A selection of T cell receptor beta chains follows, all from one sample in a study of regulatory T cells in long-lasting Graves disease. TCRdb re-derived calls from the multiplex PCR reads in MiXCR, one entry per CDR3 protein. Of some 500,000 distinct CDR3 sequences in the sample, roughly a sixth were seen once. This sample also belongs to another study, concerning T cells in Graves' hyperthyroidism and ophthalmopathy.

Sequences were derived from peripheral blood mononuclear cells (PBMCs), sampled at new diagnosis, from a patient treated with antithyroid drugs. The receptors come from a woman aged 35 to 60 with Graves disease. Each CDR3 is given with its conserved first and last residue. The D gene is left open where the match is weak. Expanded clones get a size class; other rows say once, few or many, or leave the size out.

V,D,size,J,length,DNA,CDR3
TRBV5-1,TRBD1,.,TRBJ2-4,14,TGCGCCAGCCTACTGAGGGGGCAAAAAAACATTCAGTACTTC,CASLLRGQKNIQYF
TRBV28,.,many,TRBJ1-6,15,TGTGCCAGCAACTCAGTCCCTTCCTATAATTCACCCCTCCACTTT,CASNSVPSYNSPLHF
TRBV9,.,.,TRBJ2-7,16,TGTGCCAGCAGCACCCGAATAGTGGGCGTCTCTTACGAGCAGTACTTC,CASSTRIVGVSYEQYF
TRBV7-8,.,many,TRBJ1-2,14,TGTGCCAGCAGCTTAGAGGCAGGGACCTTCAGCTACACCTTC,CASSLEAGTFSYTF
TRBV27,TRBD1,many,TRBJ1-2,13,TGTGCCAGTACGGACAGGGCAGACTATGGCTACACCTTC,CASTDRADYGYTF
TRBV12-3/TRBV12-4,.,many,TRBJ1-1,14,TGTGCCAGCAGCCTGGGTGCCAGCGGCACTGAAGCTTTCTTT,CASSLGASGTEAFF
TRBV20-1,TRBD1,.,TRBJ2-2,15,TGCAGTGCTAGAGAAACAGGGGCCAACACCGGGGAGCTGTTTTTT,CSARETGANTGELFF
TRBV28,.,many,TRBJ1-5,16,TGTGCCAGCAGTTTATGGGCAGTTACGAAAAATCAGCCCCAGCATTTT,CASSLWAVTKNQPQHF
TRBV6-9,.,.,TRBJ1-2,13,TGTGCCAGCAGTTACGAGACTAACTATGGCTACACCTTC,CASSYETNYGYTF
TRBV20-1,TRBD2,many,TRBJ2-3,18,TGCAGTGCTAGCGTGGGACTAGCGGGGGGCCGGGGCCCAGATACGCAGTATTTT,CSASVGLAGGRGPDTQYF
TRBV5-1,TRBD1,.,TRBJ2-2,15,TGCGCCAGCAGCTCCGGACAGGGCTACGCCGGGGAGCTGTTTTTT,CASSSGQGYAGELFF
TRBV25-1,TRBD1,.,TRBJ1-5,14,TGTGCCAGCAGTGAGTCCTACAGGGGCCAGCCCCAGCATTTT,CASSESYRGQPQHF
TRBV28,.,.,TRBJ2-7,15,TGTGCCAGCAGTCGGGACCCACGGAGCTCCTACGAGCAGTACTTC,CASSRDPRSSYEQYF
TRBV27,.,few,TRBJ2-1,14,TGTGCCAGCAGTTCCTTCAGGGGAAGGGGTGAGCAGTTCTTC,CASSSFRGRGEQFF
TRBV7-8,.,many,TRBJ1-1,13,TGTGCCAGCAGCTTAAGGGGGGACCCCCGAGCTTTCTTT,CASSLRGDPRAFF
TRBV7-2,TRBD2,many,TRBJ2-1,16,TGTGCCAGCAGCTTGACCCCCGGGACGGGGGGGAATGAGCAGTTCTTC,CASSLTPGTGGNEQFF
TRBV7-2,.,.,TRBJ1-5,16,TGTGCCAGCAGCCCTAGAACAGGGAGGTTCAATCAGCCCCAGCATTTT,CASSPRTGRFNQPQHF
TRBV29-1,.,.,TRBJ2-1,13,TGCAGCGTTGGGAGGGATTTGGACAATGAGCAGTTCTTC,CSVGRDLDNEQFF
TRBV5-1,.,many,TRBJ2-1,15,TGCGCCAGCAGCTTGGCGGACAGTACCTACAATGAGCAGTTCTTC,CASSLADSTYNEQFF
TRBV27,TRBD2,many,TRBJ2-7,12,TGTGCCAGCAGTAAACTAGCGGGGGAGCAGTACTTC,CASSKLAGEQYF
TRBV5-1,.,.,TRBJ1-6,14,TGCGCCAGCAGCTTGGTGAGGCAGAACTCACCCCTCCACTTT,CASSLVRQNSPLHF
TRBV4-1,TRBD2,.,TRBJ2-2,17,TGCGCCAGCAGCCAAGGGCTAGCGGGGGTCGCCGCCGGGGAGCTGTTTTTT,CASSQGLAGVAAGELFF
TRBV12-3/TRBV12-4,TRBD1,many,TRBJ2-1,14,TGTGCCAGCAGCCCGACAGGGGCAAACAATGAGCAGTTCTTC,CASSPTGANNEQFF
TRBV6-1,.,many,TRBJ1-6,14,TGTGCCAGCAGTGAAGCGTCAGGGCTGGCACCCCTCCACTTT,CASSEASGLAPLHF
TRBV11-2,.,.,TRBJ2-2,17,TGTGCCAGCAGCCCTCGTTCAGGGGACCCGAACACCGGGGAGCTGTTTTTT,CASSPRSGDPNTGELFF
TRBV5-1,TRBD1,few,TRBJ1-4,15,TGCGCCAGCAGCTTGGCCCCAGACAGGGCATCCGAACTGTTTTTT,CASSLAPDRASELFF
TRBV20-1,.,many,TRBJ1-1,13,TGCAGTGGACAGGCCGGCCGGGGAACTGAAGCTTTCTTT,CSGQAGRGTEAFF
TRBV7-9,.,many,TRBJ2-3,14,TGTGCCAGCAGCCCCCAGGCTAGCACAGATACGCAGTATTTT,CASSPQASTDTQYF
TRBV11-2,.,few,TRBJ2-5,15,TGTGCCAGCAGGTCGAGGAAGTGGGGCCAAGAGACCCAGTACTTC,CASRSRKWGQETQYF
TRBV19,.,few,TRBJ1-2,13,TGTGCCAGTAGTATGCGACGGAACTATGGCTACACCTTC,CASSMRRNYGYTF
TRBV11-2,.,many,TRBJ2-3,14,TGTGCCAGCAGCTTCGTAATGGGCACAGATACGCAGTATTTT,CASSFVMGTDTQYF
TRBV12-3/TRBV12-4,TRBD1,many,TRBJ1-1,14,TGTGCCAGCAGTTCCCGACAGGGGTACACTGAAGCTTTCTTT,CASSSRQGYTEAFF
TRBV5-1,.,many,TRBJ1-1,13,TGCGCCAGCAGGACGGATCCGAACACTGAAGCTTTCTTT,CASRTDPNTEAFF
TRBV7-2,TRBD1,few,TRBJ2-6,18,TGTGCCAGCAGCAAAGGAAGGGGGCGTCCCTCTGGGGCCAACGTCCTGACTTTC,CASSKGRGRPSGANVLTF
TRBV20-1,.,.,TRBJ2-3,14,TGCAGTGCCCCCAGGATTTCTAGCACAGATACGCAGTATTTT,CSAPRISSTDTQYF
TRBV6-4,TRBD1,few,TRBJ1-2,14,TGTGCCAGCAGTCCGGGACAGGGGGTATTCGGCTACACCTTC,CASSPGQGVFGYTF
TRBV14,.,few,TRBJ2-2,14,TGTGCCAGCAGCCAACTGGGGGCGACCGGGGAGCTGTTTTTT,CASSQLGATGELFF
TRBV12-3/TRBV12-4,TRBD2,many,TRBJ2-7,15,TGTGCCAGCAGTTTACTGGGGGGGTTCTCCTACGAGCAGTACTTC,CASSLLGGFSYEQYF
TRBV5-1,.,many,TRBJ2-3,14,TGCGCCAGCAGCTTGGGACAGGCCACAGATACGCAGTATTTT,CASSLGQATDTQYF
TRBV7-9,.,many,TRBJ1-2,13,TGTGCCATCGATCAGACTGAGAACTATGGCTACACCTTC,CAIDQTENYGYTF
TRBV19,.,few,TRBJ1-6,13,TGTGCCAGTAGTACAGGGTTGAATTCACCCCTCCACTTT,CASSTGLNSPLHF
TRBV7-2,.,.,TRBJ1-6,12,TGTGCCAGCAGCTTGCAGAGCTCACCCCTCCACTTT,CASSLQSSPLHF
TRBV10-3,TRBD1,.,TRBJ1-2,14,TGTGCCATCAGCGACATCCAGGGGGGCGGGAGCTACACCTTC,CAISDIQGGGSYTF
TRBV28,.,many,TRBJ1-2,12,TGTGCCAGCAATAGGGGAATTGGTGGCTACACCTTC,CASNRGIGGYTF
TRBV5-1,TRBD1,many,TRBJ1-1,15,TGCGCCAGCAGCTTGGCCGGGACAGTGAACACTGAAGCTTTCTTT,CASSLAGTVNTEAFF
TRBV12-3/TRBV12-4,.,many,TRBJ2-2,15,TGTGCCAGCGCACCGATGGATCGAGGCACCGGGGAGCTGTTTTTT,CASAPMDRGTGELFF
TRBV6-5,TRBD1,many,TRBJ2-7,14,TGTGCCAGCAGATCCTCGGGACAGGGTCGCGAGCAGTACTTC,CASRSSGQGREQYF
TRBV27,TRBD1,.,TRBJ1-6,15,TGTGCCAGCAGACCCGACAGGGCGAATAATTCACCCCTCCACTTT,CASRPDRANNSPLHF
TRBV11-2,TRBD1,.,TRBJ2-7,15,TGTGCCAGCAGCTTCTCCGGGACAGGGTCCTACGAGCAGTACTTC,CASSFSGTGSYEQYF
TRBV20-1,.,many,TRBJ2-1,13,TGCAGGGGTATCATACTGGAGGAAAATGAGCAGTTCTTC,CRGIILEENEQFF
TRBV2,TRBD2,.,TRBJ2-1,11,TGTGCCAGCAGGGGGGGGACTAGCCAGTTCTTC,CASRGGTSQFF